The 28 T cell receptor beta chains below were found in one sample sequenced in a study of cytomegalovirus exposure and HLA in healthy donors. The table came from immunoSEQ multiplex PCR; TCRdb's copy has only in-frame clones and leaves some out. This repertoire shows more than 250,000 clones, around 90% found once; its top ten account for approximately 1%. Material for sequencing was PBMCs. The receptors here all came from a woman between 25 and 40 years old in good health and CMV-seropositive.

V and J are TRBV4-2 and TRBJ2-1; D may be TRBD2 (6 bases). Germline loops: CDR1 LGHNA, CDR2 YNFKEQ. Trimming shortened V by 0 bases and J by 0 bases, and 12 bases separated the two germline ends. CDR3 length: 17 amino acids. The chain's CDR3 is CASSQDGLSSSYNEQFF. The CDR3 DNA reads TGTGCCAGCAGCCAAGATGGACTATCAAGCTCCTACAATGAGCAGTTCTTC.

The gene calls are TRBV7-3 and TRBJ2-7, with TRBD2 as a possible D gene (5 bases). The CDR3 totals 15 residues. The germline V gene has CDR1 SGHTA and CDR2 FQGTGA. With 2 bases removed from V and 0 bases from J, the gap between germline ends came to 11 bases. CDR3 in DNA: TGTGCCAGCAGCTTAGATGCGGGCCACTCCTACGAGCAGTACTTC. Translated, it gives CASSLDAGHSYEQYF.

The V and J genes are TRBV19 and TRBJ2-2; 7 positions agree with TRBD2. This CDR3 comprises 18 residues. With 9 bases clipped from V and 5 bases from J, the junction kept 21 bases outside the gene matches. Germline V gene data show CDR1 as LNHDA and CDR2 as SQIVND (reference sequence). Here the CDR3 reads CASASGYGRRLRTGELFF. For the CDR3, the DNA is TGTGCCAGCGCCTCAGGGTACGGGAGGAGGTTGAGGACCGGGGAGCTGTTTTTT.

The rearrangement joins TRBV5-5 to TRBJ1-6; D gene uncertain. The germline V gene has CDR1 SGHKS and CDR2 YYEKEE (reference sequence). Trimming stripped 0 bases from V and 7 bases from J, with 5 bases between. This CDR3 is 13 amino acids long. In DNA form, the CDR3 reads TGTGCCAGCAGCTTGGGTGAGAATTCACCCCTCCACTTT. It translates to CASSLGENSPLHF.

The count of this clone is one. The V gene is TRBV5-6, the J gene TRBJ2-7, with D hard to call. The CDR3 totals 12 residues. Per the germline V gene, CDR1 is SGHDT and CDR2 is YYEEEE. V lost 0 bases and J 2 bases, leaving 3 bases between the germline ends. CDR3 in amino acids: CASSLGTYEQYF. In nucleotides, the CDR3 is TGTGCCAGCAGCTTGGGGACCTACGAGCAGTACTTC.

The rearrangement joins TRBV5-4 to TRBJ2-1; 10 bases agree with TRBD2. The CDR3 is 15 residues long. The trim removed 4 bases at V and 5 bases at J, leaving 6 bases unmatched. Germline V gives CDR1 SGHNT, CDR2 YYREEE (reference sequence). The CDR3 DNA reads TGTGCCAGCAGCAAGAGCGGGGGGGCGAACAATGAGCAGTTCTTC. Amino acid sequence: CASSKSGGANNEQFF.

The chain employs TRBV5-1 and TRBJ2-5; 15 bases are a match to TRBD2. The V and J ends lost 0 bases and 3 bases, in that order; junction bases with no gene match: 3. Germline V gene data show CDR1 as SGHRS and CDR2 as YFSETQ. The CDR3 sequence is 17 residues long. CDR3 in DNA: TGCGCCAGCAGCTTGGCGGGGACTAGCGGGGGGAAAGAGACCCAGTACTTC. Protein product: CASSLAGTSGGKETQYF.

V gene TRBV19 combines with J gene TRBJ1-2; D is unclear. CDR3 size: 15 residues. CDR1 is LNHDA and CDR2 is SQIVND in the germline V gene (reference sequence). Trimming left V 7 bases short and J 3 bases short, with 18 bases between. The CDR3 DNA is TGTGCCAGTAAACATCCGGGCCTTGTTGACTATGGCTACACCTTC. It is translated as CASKHPGLVDYGYTF.

This clone was seen once. This chain uses TRBV2 with TRBJ2-1, with 13 bases matching TRBD2. V lost 6 bases, J lost 0 bases, and 14 bases stayed unmatched. Germline V gene sequence: CDR1 SNHLY, CDR2 FYNNEI. The CDR3 consists of 20 residues. The CDR3 DNA reads as TGTGCCAGCAGGAAGATTCCGGGACTAGCGGGACAGAGCTCCTACAATGAGCAGTTCTTC. Amino acids: CASRKIPGLAGQSSYNEQFF.

The chain has TRBV19 and TRBJ2-1; D is uncertain. This CDR3 is built from 13 residues. Trimming removed 3 bases at V and 4 bases at J, with 7 bases between. The V gene's germline CDR1 is LNHDA and CDR2 SQIVND (reference sequence). Written as DNA, the CDR3 is TGTGCCAGTAGTATCTCTCGGTACAATGAGCAGTTCTTC. This gives the protein CASSISRYNEQFF.

This chain links TRBV5-1 with TRBJ1-1; TRBD1 matches at 9 bases. CDR3 length: 13 amino acids. V dropped 3 bases and J dropped 3; count of bases not matched to a gene: 0. The germline CDR1 and CDR2 sequences are SGHRS and YFSETQ. The CDR3 DNA reads as TGCGCCAGCAGCTGGACAGGGGACACTGAAGCTTTCTTT. Amino acid sequence: CASSWTGDTEAFF.

The V gene is TRBV28, the J gene TRBJ1-5; D remains unclear. V lost 6 bases to trimming and J lost 0 bases, with 18 bases between them. The CDR3 is 17 amino acids. The germline CDR1 and CDR2 sequences are MDHEN and SYDVKM. The CDR3 sequence is CASSLLRTTNSNQPQHF. The CDR3 bases are TGTGCCAGCAGCCTACTCAGGACCACAAATAGCAATCAGCCCCAGCATTTT.

The chain has TRBV6-1 and TRBJ1-3; maybe TRBD1 (5 bases). Germline CDR1 is MNHNS and CDR2 is SASEGT. The V end lost 3 bases, the J end lost 8 bases, and 11 bases lay between the germline ends. The CDR3 is 13 residues long. As DNA, the CDR3 is TGTGCCAGCAGTGAGGGGGTAATAGACACCATATATTTT. It translates to CASSEGVIDTIYF.

The chain is built from TRBV27 and TRBJ1-1; maybe TRBD1 (6 bases). Trimming removed 5 bases from V and 5 bases from J, with 18 bases in between. This CDR3 contains 15 residues. The germline gives CDR1 MNHEY, CDR2 SMNVEV (reference sequence). The CDR3 sequence: CASSPLRGPTTEAFF. CDR3 coding DNA: TGTGCCAGCAGTCCCCTCAGGGGCCCAACGACTGAAGCTTTCTTT.

This clone was found once. This chain links TRBV19 with TRBJ1-5; tentatively, D is TRBD1 (6 bases). Germline values: CDR1 LNHDA, CDR2 SQIVND (reference sequence). This CDR3 region has 16 residues. Deletions cut 5 bases from V and 0 bases from J, with 14 bases between. CDR3 in DNA: TGTGCCAGTAGTCGCCCCCGGACAGATAGCAATCAGCCCCAGCATTTT. Translated: CASSRPRTDSNQPQHF.

This clone has only one observation. The chain carries TRBV9 and TRBJ2-7; 9 bases agree with TRBD1. CDR3 size: 14 residues. Germline V gene data show CDR1 as SGDLS and CDR2 as YYNGEE. Unmatched junction bases numbered 6, after V lost 2 bases and J lost 6 bases. The CDR3 DNA sequence: TGTGCCAGCAGCGTTCGACAGGGGGGAGGCGAGCAGTACTTC. This encodes CASSVRQGGGEQYF.

The rearrangement links TRBV27 to TRBJ2-3, with a possible D match to TRBD1 (6 bases). Trimming left V 4 bases short and J 3 bases short, with 17 bases between. There are 16 residues in the CDR3. Germline V CDR1 and CDR2: MNHEY, SMNVEV (reference sequence). In DNA form, the CDR3 reads TGTGCCAGCAGTTCCCCCACCCGGGACATAACAGATACGCAGTATTTT. This sequence encodes CASSSPTRDITDTQYF.

The chain has TRBV27 and TRBJ2-7; 7 nucleotides align to TRBD2. V was clipped by 5 bases and J by 7 bases; unmatched bases: 8. CDR1 is MNHEY, CDR2 SMNVEV, per germline (reference sequence). CDR3 length equals 13 residues. This CDR3 reads CASSPVGGREQYF. The CDR3 DNA follows: TGTGCCAGCAGTCCCGTGGGGGGGAGGGAGCAGTACTTC.

The chain recombines TRBV6-5 with TRBJ2-7; 8 nucleotides match TRBD2. From germline, CDR1 is MNHEY and CDR2 SVGAGI. The V segment lost 6 bases and the J segment 1 base; nucleotides outside the gene matches: 8. This CDR3 comprises 15 residues. This chain's CDR3 is CASRRTSGGSYEQYF. The CDR3 DNA reads TGTGCCAGCAGACGAACTAGCGGAGGGTCCTACGAGCAGTACTTC.

This clone was detected only a few times. A junction end diverges from the germline sequence, so it may reflect a read error. The CDR3 reads CASSSHEQYF. CDR3 DNA: TGTGCCAGCAGCTCCCACGAGCAGTACTTC. The rearrangement links TRBV11-2 to TRBJ2-7; the D is unclear. CDR1 SGHAT and CDR2 FQNNGV come from the germline V gene. This CDR3 has 10 amino acids.

The V and J genes are TRBV2 and TRBJ1-2; 7 nucleotides line up with TRBD1. CDR3 length: 12 residues. Trimming cost V 3 bases and J 5 bases; bases outside gene matches: 0. CDR1 and CDR2 (germline): SNHLY, FYNNEI. Here the CDR3 DNA reads TGTGCCAGCAGTGAGACAGGGTATGGCTACACCTTC. It yields the protein CASSETGYGYTF.

This clone has just one count. The chain joins TRBV28 to TRBJ2-7, with 7 bases that match TRBD2. Germline V lookup: CDR1 MDHEN, CDR2 SYDVKM. The CDR3 extends over 15 amino acids. Unmatched junction bases numbered 16, after V lost 10 bases and J lost 4 bases. DNA for the CDR3: TGTGCCACCTCTTTAGGGACTACGCAAGCGTACGAGCAGTACTTC. Amino acid sequence: CATSLGTTQAYEQYF.

The chain has TRBV6-6 and TRBJ2-7; D unclear. Trimming left V 0 bases short and J 5 bases short, with 2 bases between. CDR3 size: 11 residues. Germline V gene data show CDR1 as MNHNY and CDR2 as SVGAGI (reference sequence). CDR3 nucleotide sequence: TGTGCCAGCAGTTACTCACACGAGCAGTACTTC. This translates into CASSYSHEQYF.

This clone occurred once. The rearrangement links TRBV19 to TRBJ1-2; 11 bases are shared with TRBD1. The length of the CDR3 is 14 residues. The V gene's germline CDR1 is LNHDA and CDR2 SQIVND (reference sequence). The J segment lost 6 bases and the V segment lost 3 bases, leaving 3 bases of the junction unmatched. CDR3 sequence (DNA): TGTGCCAGTAGTATTCCGGGACAGGGGGATGGCTACACCTTC. This encodes CASSIPGQGDGYTF.

The chain combines TRBV29-1 with TRBJ2-1; D may be TRBD2 (6 bases). The CDR3 totals 9 residues. The V end was cut by 4 bases, the J end by 13 bases, with 8 bases between. Germline CDR1 reads SQVTM; CDR2 reads ANQGSEA. The DNA of the CDR3 is TGCAGCGTTGGGAGGGAACAGTTCTTC. Its translation is CSVGREQFF.

The chain links TRBV7-2 to TRBJ2-7, with D perhaps matching TRBD1 or TRBD2 (5 bases each). The CDR3 is 13 amino acids. Trimming pared 1 base from V and 7 bases from J, leaving 11 bases between. Germline CDR1 SGHTA, CDR2 FQGNSA. The CDR3 sequence: CASSLVPGREQYF. CDR3 nucleotide sequence: TGTGCCAGCAGCTTAGTTCCGGGGCGGGAGCAGTACTTC.

This clone was counted a single time. This chain uses TRBV7-9 with TRBJ2-7; possible D gene TRBD1, 6 bases. Germline values: CDR1 SEHNR, CDR2 FQNEAQ (reference sequence). The CDR3 contains 14 residues. The V end was cut by 3 bases, the J end by 1 base, with 10 bases between. The CDR3 nucleotides are TGTGCCAGCAGCTTCCAGACAGGTTCCTACGAGCAGTACTTC. Its protein is CASSFQTGSYEQYF.

The chain employs TRBV25-1 and TRBJ2-7, with a weak D call TRBD1 (5 bases). Germline lookup yields CDR1 MGHDK and CDR2 SYGVNS. There are 13 residues in the CDR3. Trimming removed 0 bases at V and 6 bases at J, with 9 bases between. The CDR3 coding sequence is TGTGCCAGCAGTGAATATGAAGGGGCCGAGCAGTACTTC. It is translated as CASSEYEGAEQYF.